This T cell receptor beta chain was recovered during a study of spatial heterogeneity in lung cancer. As for the study in general: Those follow-up PBMC samples that were available underwent sequencing, at a median interval of roughly 22 months following resection.

With V trimmed by 5 bases and J by 6 bases, 6 bases remained unmatched. The CDR3 totals 13 residues. Per the germline V gene, CDR1 is SGHTA and CDR2 is FQGNSA. In the library, each TCR cDNA molecule bore its own unique molecular identifier. TCRdb re-called the 5' RACE reads with MiXCR, one entry per CDR3 protein. The data show 17,000 or so distinct CDR3 sequences, with 10% seen just once and less than 40% held by the top ten. Described time point: blood at routine non-recurrence follow-up after resection. Unsorted whole RNA from tumor, nontumor lung or frozen PBMC underwent sequencing. The clonotype was recovered from a female donor with early-stage non-small cell lung cancer. Sequenced material: PBMCs, taken at follow-up. The chain employs TRBV7-2 and TRBJ1-1; 7 bases are a match to TRBD1. The CDR3 DNA is TGTGCCAGCAGCCCCTGGACAGGCCCTGAAGCTTTCTTT. Its protein is CASSPWTGPEAFF.